This paragraph covers one T cell receptor (beta chain) sequence. This clonotype was seen a few times. The clone's antigen remains unknown. No base quality information exists; no much larger clone differs at one position. V is reduced by 0 bases and J by 4 bases, leaving a spacing of 12 bases between them. The CDR3 has 16 amino acids, counting the end cysteine and phenylalanine. The retained sequence is limited to the CDR3, 48 bases, with the frame set at the first base. CDR1 and CDR2, per the germline V gene, are LGHNA and YSLEER. The method was RT-PCR. The sequencing machine was an Illumina HiSeq 2500. TCRdb trimmed the raw reads at Q25, called clones with MiXCR and kept productive beta chains. Here each entry gathers all rows of one CDR3 protein and keeps the most common genes and DNA. The sample table lists 650,000 to 800,000 distinct CDR3 sequences, 14% of them with a count of one. The ten largest make up around 6.5% of the sample.

The data were obtained in a study of response to subunit inactivated influenza vaccine (dated by TCRdb to the late 2010s). Some background on the complete study: To follow how T cells responded to a trivalent subunit inactivated influenza vaccine, the researchers relied on deep quantitative profiling of the T cell receptor repertoire.

Summary of the overall study and its limitations: According to the authors, only a limited number of new T cells may be recruited by each seasonal influenza vaccination.

The sample here was PBMCs from blood, taken less than 15 days before vaccination. This receptor was identified in a man aged 45-65 years who received an inactivated influenza vaccine. Donor details come from another sample of the same person, matched by shared clones. Recombination joined TRBV4-3 with TRBJ2-2, with a weak D call of TRBD1 (6 bases match). The CDR3 amino acid sequence is: CASSQDLGQSTGELFF. The DNA is TGCGCCAGCAGCCAAGACTTAGGACAGAGCACCGGGGAGCTGTTTTTT.